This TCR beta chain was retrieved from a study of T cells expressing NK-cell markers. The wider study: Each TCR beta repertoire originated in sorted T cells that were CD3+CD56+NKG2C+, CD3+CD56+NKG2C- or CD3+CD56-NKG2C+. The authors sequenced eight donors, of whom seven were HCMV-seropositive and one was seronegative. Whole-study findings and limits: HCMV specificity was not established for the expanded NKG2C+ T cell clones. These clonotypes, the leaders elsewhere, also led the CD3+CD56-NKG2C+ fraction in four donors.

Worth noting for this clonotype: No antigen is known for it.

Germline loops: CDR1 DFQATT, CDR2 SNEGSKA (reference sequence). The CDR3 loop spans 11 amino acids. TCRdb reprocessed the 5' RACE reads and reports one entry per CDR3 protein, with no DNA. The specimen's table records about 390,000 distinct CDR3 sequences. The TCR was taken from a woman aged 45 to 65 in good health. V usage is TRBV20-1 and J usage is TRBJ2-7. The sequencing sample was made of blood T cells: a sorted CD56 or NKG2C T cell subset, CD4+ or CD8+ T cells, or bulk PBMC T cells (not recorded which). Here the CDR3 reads CSLPIVGEQYF.